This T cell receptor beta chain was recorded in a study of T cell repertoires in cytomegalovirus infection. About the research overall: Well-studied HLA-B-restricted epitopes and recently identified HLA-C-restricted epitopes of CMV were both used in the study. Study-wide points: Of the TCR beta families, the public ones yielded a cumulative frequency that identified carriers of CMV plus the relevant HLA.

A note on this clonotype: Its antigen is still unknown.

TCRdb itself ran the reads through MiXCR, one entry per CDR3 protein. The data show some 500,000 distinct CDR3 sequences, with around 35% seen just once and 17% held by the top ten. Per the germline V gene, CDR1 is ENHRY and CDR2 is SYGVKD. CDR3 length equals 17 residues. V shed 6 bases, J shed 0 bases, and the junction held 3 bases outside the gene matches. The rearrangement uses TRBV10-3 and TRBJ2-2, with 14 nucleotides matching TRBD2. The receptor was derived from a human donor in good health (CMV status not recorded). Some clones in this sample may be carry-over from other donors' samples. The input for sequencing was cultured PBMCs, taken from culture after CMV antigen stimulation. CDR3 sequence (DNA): TGTGCCATCAGACCGGGACTAGCGGGAGCGAACACCGGGGAGCTGTTTTTT. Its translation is CAIRPGLAGANTGELFF.